The clone carrying this T cell receptor (beta chain) was seen more than once but under ten times. Its specificity is not known. The sample originates from a study of T-cell reconstitution after alpha-beta-depleted transplantation in children. Findings and limits, study-wide: The study reportedly traced alpha-beta T cells about two months after transplant to several hundred expanded graft clones.

Germline V CDR1 and CDR2: MNHEY, SMNVEV (reference sequence). The V and J ends lost 2 bases and 5 bases respectively, with 12 bases between them. The CDR3 is 14 amino acids. A TCRbeta library incorporating unique molecular identifiers was prepared. TCRdb redid the calling of the PCR reads with MiXCR, one entry per CDR3 protein. The sample yields under 250,000 distinct CDR3 sequences, more than 15% seen once. The sequencing used PBMCs, mostly from graft donor cells, collected 360 days after TCRalphabeta/CD19-depleted stem cell transplant. The gene calls are TRBV27 and TRBJ1-1, with TRBD1 as a possible D gene (5 bases). The clonotype comes from a male patient between 2 and 10 years old who had a stem cell transplant for acute lymphoblastic leukemia, so the T cells may come from the graft donor. As DNA, the CDR3 is TGTGCCAGCAGTTTAATTCCAGGGTCTACTGAAGCTTTCTTT. Its protein is CASSLIPGSTEAFF.